This is a list of T cell receptor beta chains from one sample in a study of post-analysis software for immune sequencing data. TCRdb analysed the PCR reads with MiXCR anew, one entry per CDR3 protein. Of 700,000 to 900,000 distinct CDR3 sequences listed, 40% to 55% are singletons. Sequenced material: blood. Receptors originate from a girl between 5 and 17 years old with multiple sclerosis. Both conserved end residues are part of each CDR3. A D gene is named only where the DNA matches it firmly. Rows may omit the clone size; those that give it use once, few, many or a size class.

>.|TRBJ2-7|few|TRBV14
CASSQSQRPYEQYF
TGTGCCAGCAGCCAATCCCAGAGACCCTACGAGCAGTACTTC
>TRBD2|TRBJ2-7|.|TRBV20-1
CSGWGGYEQYF
TGCAGTGGGTGGGGAGGGTACGAGCAGTACTTC
>.|TRBJ2-5|.|TRBV20-1
CSAGSPMHGETQYF
TGCAGTGCCGGGTCCCCGATGCATGGGGAGACCCAGTACTTC
>.|TRBJ2-7|.|TRBV6-5
CASTRGDRPYEQYF
TGTGCCAGCACCCGCGGGGATCGGCCCTACGAGCAGTACTTC
>.|TRBJ2-3|once|TRBV20-1
CSAHPRGAVGYTDTQYF
TGCAGTGCTCATCCGAGGGGGGCAGTGGGGTACACAGATACGCAGTATTTT
>TRBD1|TRBJ2-1|.|TRBV11-3
CASSSPQDRANEQFF
TGTGCCAGCAGCTCTCCCCAGGACAGGGCCAATGAGCAGTTCTTC
>.|TRBJ1-5|.|TRBV6-5
CASSPTHYNNQPQHF
TGTGCCAGCAGTCCGACCCATTATAACAATCAGCCCCAGCATTTT
>.|TRBJ2-5|.|TRBV4-1
CASSPEYLQDQETQYF
TGCGCCAGCAGCCCAGAATACCTCCAGGACCAAGAGACCCAGTACTTC
>.|TRBJ2-1|.|TRBV10-3
CAISEDGPLSYNEQFF
TGTGCCATCAGTGAGGACGGCCCCCTGTCCTACAATGAGCAGTTCTTC
>TRBD1|TRBJ2-1|.|TRBV12-3/TRBV12-4
CASIGQGAYNEQFF
TGTGCCAGCATAGGGCAGGGGGCCTACAATGAGCAGTTCTTC
>TRBD2|TRBJ2-5|.|TRBV11-2
CASSQLAGLQETQYF
TGTGCCAGCAGCCAACTAGCGGGACTCCAAGAGACCCAGTACTTC
>TRBD2|TRBJ2-5|few|TRBV29-1
CSADPTSGRSETQYF
TGCAGCGCCGACCCCACTAGCGGGAGATCGGAGACCCAGTACTTC
>.|TRBJ2-6|.|TRBV2
CASVGPGANVLTF
TGTGCCAGCGTGGGACCTGGGGCCAACGTCCTGACTTTC